A selection of T cell receptor beta chains follows, all from one sample in a study of early T cells in non-severe SARS-CoV-2 infection. TCRdb re-derived calls from the 5' RACE reads in MiXCR, one entry per CDR3 protein. The sample lists about 59,000 distinct CDR3 sequences; over 10% were seen once. The specimen was whole blood, collected at baseline. These receptors were taken from an adult who was a healthcare worker with PCR-confirmed SARS-CoV-2 infection or an uninfected control (not recorded which). CDR3s include the opening cysteine and the closing phenylalanine or tryptophan. D genes are given only for firm matches. Part of the rows lack a size; the others show once, few, many or a class for expanded clones.

J: TRBJ1-2; V: TRBV2; D: TRBD1; size: -; DNA: TGTGCCAGCAGGGCACAGGGGCCCTATGGCTACACCTTC; CDR3: CASRAQGPYGYTF
J: TRBJ1-5; V: TRBV7-9; D: -; size: -; DNA: TGTGCCAGCAGCTTTGGCCCAGGGCAGCCCCAGCATTTT; CDR3: CASSFGPGQPQHF
J: TRBJ2-1; V: TRBV20-1; D: TRBD2; size: -; DNA: TGCAGTGCTAGAGAACTAGCGGGACACTTC; CDR3: CSARELAGHF
J: TRBJ2-7; V: TRBV11-2; D: -; size: -; DNA: TGTGCCAGCAGCTTAGCCCAGATCCACGAGCAGTACTTC; CDR3: CASSLAQIHEQYF
J: TRBJ2-7; V: TRBV5-4; D: TRBD1; size: few; DNA: TGTGCCAGCAGCGCCGGGACAGTCCCTCCCTACGAGCAGTACTTC; CDR3: CASSAGTVPPYEQYF
J: TRBJ1-6; V: TRBV2; D: -; size: few; DNA: TGTGCCAGCGTCCGGGACTCCTTAGCTGGTTCACCCCTCCACTTT; CDR3: CASVRDSLAGSPLHF
J: TRBJ1-1; V: TRBV4-1; D: -; size: many; DNA: TGCGCCAGCAATTCGCCAATGAACACTGAAGCTTTCTTT; CDR3: CASNSPMNTEAFF
J: TRBJ2-5; V: TRBV7-9; D: TRBD1; size: few; DNA: TGTGCCAGCAGCTTATGGGACAGCCTAGAGACCCAGTACTTC; CDR3: CASSLWDSLETQYF
J: TRBJ2-1; V: TRBV20-1; D: -; size: -; DNA: TGCAGTGAGATATCTTGGTGCTCCTACAATGAGCAGTTCTTC; CDR3: CSEISWCSYNEQFF
J: TRBJ2-7; V: TRBV29-1; D: -; size: -; DNA: TGCAGCGTGGAAGCGAGCGGGCGCTCCTACGAGCAGTACTTC; CDR3: CSVEASGRSYEQYF
J: TRBJ1-1; V: TRBV6-2/TRBV6-3; D: -; size: -; DNA: TGTGCCAGCAATCCGGGGGTGAACACTGAAGCTTTCTTT; CDR3: CASNPGVNTEAFF
J: TRBJ1-2; V: TRBV6-5; D: -; size: many; DNA: TGTGCCAGCAGTTACTTACCAGTAAAGATATATGGCTACACCTTC; CDR3: CASSYLPVKIYGYTF
J: TRBJ1-3; V: TRBV15; D: TRBD1; size: many; DNA: TGTGCCACCAGCACGGACAGGGTCTCTGGAAACACCATATATTTT; CDR3: CATSTDRVSGNTIYF
J: TRBJ1-5; V: TRBV6-2/TRBV6-3; D: TRBD1; size: -; DNA: TGTGCCAGCAGTTACTCGACTGGACAGGGGGCCAATCAGCCCCAGCATTTT; CDR3: CASSYSTGQGANQPQHF
J: TRBJ2-1; V: TRBV7-2; D: TRBD2; size: -; DNA: TGTGCCAGCAGCTTAATACTAGCGGGGGGCAATGAGCAGTTCTTC; CDR3: CASSLILAGGNEQFF
J: TRBJ2-4; V: TRBV6-2/TRBV6-3; D: TRBD1; size: -; DNA: TGTGCCAGCAGTTACTCCGGACAGGGTCGAAACATTCAGTACTTC; CDR3: CASSYSGQGRNIQYF
J: TRBJ2-3; V: TRBV11-3; D: TRBD2; size: few; DNA: TGTGCCAGCAGCTTCGAGAGCGGGAGGATCACAGATACGCAGTATTTT; CDR3: CASSFESGRITDTQYF
J: TRBJ2-3; V: TRBV6-5; D: TRBD2; size: few; DNA: TGTGCCAGCATTTTCTGCGGGAGCGGAGATACGCAGTATTTT; CDR3: CASIFCGSGDTQYF
J: TRBJ2-5; V: TRBV7-9; D: -; size: -; DNA: TGTGCCAGCAGCATAGCGGTCAGGGGAGAGACCCAGTACTTC; CDR3: CASSIAVRGETQYF
J: TRBJ2-7; V: TRBV24-1; D: -; size: -; DNA: TGTGCCACCAGTGAAGGAGGGACCCCATACGAGCAGTACTTC; CDR3: CATSEGGTPYEQYF
J: TRBJ1-2; V: TRBV20-1; D: -; size: -; DNA: TGCAGTGCTAGAGATAATGCAGGATATGGCTACACCTTC; CDR3: CSARDNAGYGYTF
J: TRBJ1-5; V: TRBV28; D: -; size: -; DNA: TGTGCCAGCAGCCCGGAGGGGACACAGCATTTT; CDR3: CASSPEGTQHF
J: TRBJ2-2; V: TRBV5-6; D: -; size: once; DNA: TGTGCCAGCAGCCCCGGACGGAGGAACACCGGGGAGCTGTTTTTT; CDR3: CASSPGRRNTGELFF
J: TRBJ2-7; V: TRBV7-2; D: -; size: few; DNA: TGTGCCAGCAGCCTACCGGGACCTCCATCCTACGAGCAGTACTTC; CDR3: CASSLPGPPSYEQYF
J: TRBJ1-2; V: TRBV29-1; D: -; size: few; DNA: TGCAGCGTTGAAAGGACCCACCAATATGGCTACACCTTC; CDR3: CSVERTHQYGYTF
J: TRBJ2-7; V: TRBV11-2; D: TRBD1; size: few; DNA: TGTGCCAGCAGCCCCGACCCCCGGACAGGGCGGGAATACGAGCAGTACTTC; CDR3: CASSPDPRTGREYEQYF
J: TRBJ2-7; V: TRBV7-2; D: -; size: -; DNA: TGTGCCAGCAGCCCCTATGGGGTTGGCGAGCAGTACTTC; CDR3: CASSPYGVGEQYF
J: TRBJ2-7; V: TRBV7-9; D: -; size: few; DNA: TGTGCCAGCAGCCGACCCGGGGCCAGGGGAGAGCAGTACTTC; CDR3: CASSRPGARGEQYF
J: TRBJ1-5; V: TRBV28; D: -; size: few; DNA: TGTGCCAGCTTAAATGGCAATCAGCCCCAGCATTTT; CDR3: CASLNGNQPQHF
J: TRBJ1-5; V: TRBV19; D: -; size: few; DNA: TGTGCCAGTAGTATAGTTCCCTACATCAATCAGCCCCAGCATTTT; CDR3: CASSIVPYINQPQHF
J: TRBJ2-1; V: TRBV6-1; D: -; size: -; DNA: TGTGCCAGCTTGGGCGGGCACGGGGAGCAGTTCTTC; CDR3: CASLGGHGEQFF
J: TRBJ2-3; V: TRBV5-8; D: -; size: -; DNA: TGTGCCAGCAGCTTTAGCGGATCCTTCACAGATACGCAGTATTTT; CDR3: CASSFSGSFTDTQYF
J: TRBJ2-1; V: TRBV11-2; D: -; size: -; DNA: TGTGCCAGCAGCCTCGACGTCTCCTACAATGAGCAGTTCTTC; CDR3: CASSLDVSYNEQFF
J: TRBJ2-7; V: TRBV5-1; D: TRBD1; size: -; DNA: TGCGCCAGCACCCAGACAGGGAACGAGCAGTACTTC; CDR3: CASTQTGNEQYF
J: TRBJ2-1; V: TRBV9; D: TRBD2; size: few; DNA: TGTGCCAGCAGCACCGATAGCGGGGGGGCCTACAATGAGCAGTTCTTC; CDR3: CASSTDSGGAYNEQFF
J: TRBJ1-6; V: TRBV3-1; D: -; size: -; DNA: TGTGCCAGCAGCCACAAAAAGGGCAGCTCCTATAATTCACCCCTCCACTTT; CDR3: CASSHKKGSSYNSPLHF
J: TRBJ2-7; V: TRBV13; D: TRBD2; size: -; DNA: TGTGCCAGCAGCCACCCCTTAACTAGCGGCCGATACGAGCAGTACTTC; CDR3: CASSHPLTSGRYEQYF
J: TRBJ1-1; V: TRBV6-6; D: TRBD1; size: few; DNA: TGTGCCAGCAGTTACGTTGCAGGGGGCACTGAAGCTTTCTTT; CDR3: CASSYVAGGTEAFF
J: TRBJ2-1; V: TRBV6-5; D: -; size: -; DNA: TGTGCCAGCAGTGCCCAGGGACAATACTCCTACAATGAGCAGTTCTTC; CDR3: CASSAQGQYSYNEQFF
J: TRBJ2-7; V: TRBV5-6; D: TRBD2; size: -; DNA: TGTGCCAGCAGCTACCAGAGACGCCCCGGACTAGCGGGAGAATACGAGCAGTACTTC; CDR3: CASSYQRRPGLAGEYEQYF
J: TRBJ1-6; V: TRBV5-4; D: -; size: -; DNA: TGTGCCAGCAGCGCGATGTCGGGGGATTCACCCCTCCACTTT; CDR3: CASSAMSGDSPLHF
J: TRBJ2-1; V: TRBV6-5; D: -; size: many; DNA: TGTGCCAGCAGTTATTCCCCCCAGGGGTTCAATGAGCAGTTCTTC; CDR3: CASSYSPQGFNEQFF
J: TRBJ2-3; V: TRBV9; D: TRBD2; size: -; DNA: TGTGCCAGCAGCGTATTCCCCCGGGCTAGCGGGACTGATACGCAGTATTTT; CDR3: CASSVFPRASGTDTQYF
J: TRBJ2-2; V: TRBV7-6; D: -; size: many; DNA: TGTGCCAGCAGCTTAGGGACTTACACCGGGGAGCTGTTTTTT; CDR3: CASSLGTYTGELFF
J: TRBJ2-1; V: TRBV4-1; D: -; size: few; DNA: TGCGCCAGCAGCCAAGTCGGCCTAGCGGAGCAGTTCTTC; CDR3: CASSQVGLAEQFF
J: TRBJ1-2; V: TRBV20-1; D: -; size: many; DNA: TGCAGTGCTAGAGAGCCCCTGGGGCGGGGGGAATCTAACTATGGCTACACCTTC; CDR3: CSAREPLGRGESNYGYTF
J: TRBJ2-7; V: TRBV3-1; D: TRBD2; size: -; DNA: TGTGCCAGCAGCCCATCCCCGGGACTAGCGGGGGACTACGAGCAGTACTTC; CDR3: CASSPSPGLAGDYEQYF
J: TRBJ2-2; V: TRBV7-6; D: TRBD1; size: many; DNA: TGTGCCAGCAGCCTGACAGGGGTAGGCACCGGGGAGCTGTTTTTT; CDR3: CASSLTGVGTGELFF